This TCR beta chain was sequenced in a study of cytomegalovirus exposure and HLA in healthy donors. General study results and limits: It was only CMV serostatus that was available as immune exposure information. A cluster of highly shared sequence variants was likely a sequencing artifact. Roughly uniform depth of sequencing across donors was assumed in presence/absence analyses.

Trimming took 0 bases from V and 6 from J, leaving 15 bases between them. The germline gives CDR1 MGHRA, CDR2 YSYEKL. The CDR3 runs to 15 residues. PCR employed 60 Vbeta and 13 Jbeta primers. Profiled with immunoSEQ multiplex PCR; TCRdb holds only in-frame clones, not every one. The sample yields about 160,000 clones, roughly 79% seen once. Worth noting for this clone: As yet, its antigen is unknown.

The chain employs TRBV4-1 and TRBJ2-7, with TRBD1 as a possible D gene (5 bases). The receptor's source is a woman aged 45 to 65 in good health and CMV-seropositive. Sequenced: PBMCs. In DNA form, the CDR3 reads TGCGCCAGCAGCCAAGAGGGGCTGACGGCGAGCGAGCAGTACTTC. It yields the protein CASSQEGLTASEQYF.